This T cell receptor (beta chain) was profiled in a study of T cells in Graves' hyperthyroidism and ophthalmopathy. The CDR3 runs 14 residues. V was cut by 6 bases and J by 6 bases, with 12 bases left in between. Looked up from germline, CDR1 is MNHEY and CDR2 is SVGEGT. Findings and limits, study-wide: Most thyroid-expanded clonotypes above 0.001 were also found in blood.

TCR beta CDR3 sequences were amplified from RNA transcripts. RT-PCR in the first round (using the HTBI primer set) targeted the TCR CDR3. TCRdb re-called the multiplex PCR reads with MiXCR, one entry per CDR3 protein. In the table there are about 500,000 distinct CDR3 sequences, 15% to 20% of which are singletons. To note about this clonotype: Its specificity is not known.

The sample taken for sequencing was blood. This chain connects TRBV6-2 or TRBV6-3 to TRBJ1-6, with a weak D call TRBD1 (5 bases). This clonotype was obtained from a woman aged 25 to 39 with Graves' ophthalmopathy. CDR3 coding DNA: TGTGCCAGCAGCTCGGGACGGACTAATTCACCCCTCCACTTT. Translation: CASSSGRTNSPLHF.